The following is a T cell receptor (beta chain) sequence with its context. This entry belongs to a study of molecular identifiers for immune sequencing clone quantification. V was pared by 4 bases and J by 5 bases, with 5 bases of the junction left unmatched. Germline V gene data show CDR1 as SGHNT and CDR2 as YENEEA. The CDR3 length is 14 residues. Each CDR3 protein gets one entry after TCRdb re-called the PCR reads with MiXCR. The repertoire holds 400,000 to 600,000 distinct CDR3 sequences, with roughly 25% as singletons. This TCR was recovered from a human donor in good health. Some libraries in this study had Jurkat cell RNA spiked in. The chain combines TRBV11-3 with TRBJ2-7; 10 bases match TRBD2. Sequenced input: naive CD8+ T cells from blood, with Jurkat cell RNA spiked in. This sample's subset: FACS-sorted CD8+CD4-CCR7+CD45RA+ naive T cells. The CDR3 protein is CASSWSGRDHEQYF. The CDR3 nucleotides are TGTGCCAGCAGCTGGAGCGGGAGGGACCACGAGCAGTACTTC.